This is a list of T cell receptor beta chains from one sample in a study of control samples from healthy donors and cancer patients. The protocol was immunoSEQ multiplex PCR, while the TCRdb copy is restricted to in-frame clones and leaves out a portion. The data hold 90,000 or so clones, with less than 90% observed a single time. Input material: PBMCs. The receptors stem from a woman between 50 and 59 years old with colorectal cancer. The CDR3 runs from the conserved cysteine through the conserved F or W. The D gene is left open where the match is weak. A row's size may be missing; if present it is once, few, many or a size class.

J gene: TRBJ2-2
clone size: -
D gene: TRBD1
CDR3 length: 14
V gene: TRBV20-1
CDR3 DNA: TGCAGTGCCAGTGACAGGGAAAGTACCGGGGAGCTGTTTTTT
CDR3 protein: CSASDRESTGELFF

J gene: TRBJ2-3
clone size: -
D gene: -
CDR3 length: 14
V gene: TRBV3-1/TRBV3-2
CDR3 DNA: TGTGCCAGCAGCCAACCCACTAGGACAGATACGCAGTATTTT
CDR3 protein: CASSQPTRTDTQYF

J gene: TRBJ1-1
clone size: -
D gene: TRBD1
CDR3 length: 16
V gene: TRBV15
CDR3 DNA: TGTGCCACCAGCCGCGCAGACAGGGGGAGGAACACTGAAGCTTTCTTT
CDR3 protein: CATSRADRGRNTEAFF

J gene: TRBJ2-3
clone size: -
D gene: TRBD2
CDR3 length: 15
V gene: TRBV4-1
CDR3 DNA: TGCGCCAGCAGCCAAGAGACTAGCGGTATACGAGGGCAGTATTTT
CDR3 protein: CASSQETSGIRGQYF

J gene: TRBJ2-5
clone size: -
D gene: -
CDR3 length: 15
V gene: TRBV11-3
CDR3 DNA: TGTGCCAGCAGCCGAGGGGCGGAAAACCAAGAGACCCAGTACTTC
CDR3 protein: CASSRGAENQETQYF

J gene: TRBJ2-3
clone size: -
D gene: -
CDR3 length: 15
V gene: TRBV4-3
CDR3 DNA: TGCGCCAGCAGCCAAGAGGGGGTTAGCACAGATACGCAGTATTTT
CDR3 protein: CASSQEGVSTDTQYF

J gene: TRBJ1-2
clone size: -
D gene: TRBD1
CDR3 length: 13
V gene: TRBV19
CDR3 DNA: TGTGCCAGTTGGGGACAGGGGGCCGGCGGCTACACCTTC
CDR3 protein: CASWGQGAGGYTF

J gene: TRBJ2-1
clone size: -
D gene: TRBD1
CDR3 length: 14
V gene: TRBV5-5
CDR3 DNA: TGTGCCAGCAGCGCAACCGGGACAGGGGATGAGCAGTTCTTC
CDR3 protein: CASSATGTGDEQFF

J gene: TRBJ1-2
clone size: -
D gene: -
CDR3 length: 14
V gene: TRBV5-8
CDR3 DNA: TGTGCCAGCAGGAAAGCGGGCGTTAACTATGGCTACACCTTC
CDR3 protein: CASRKAGVNYGYTF

J gene: TRBJ1-1
clone size: -
D gene: -
CDR3 length: 15
V gene: TRBV9
CDR3 DNA: TGTGCCAGCAGCGTGTCGACAACCCCGAACACTGAAGCTTTCTTT
CDR3 protein: CASSVSTTPNTEAFF

J gene: TRBJ2-1
clone size: -
D gene: -
CDR3 length: 15
V gene: TRBV25-1
CDR3 DNA: TGTGCCAGCAGTCCCCCCGGGAGCTCCTACAATGAGCAGTTCTTC
CDR3 protein: CASSPPGSSYNEQFF

J gene: TRBJ2-6
clone size: -
D gene: -
CDR3 length: 16
V gene: TRBV4-3
CDR3 DNA: TGCGCCAGCAGCCAAGATAGGGCCTCTGGGGCCAACGTCCTGACTTTC
CDR3 protein: CASSQDRASGANVLTF

J gene: TRBJ1-5
clone size: -
D gene: -
CDR3 length: 13
V gene: TRBV5-1
CDR3 DNA: TGCGCCAGCAGATCAGGGGACAATCAGCCCCAGCATTTT
CDR3 protein: CASRSGDNQPQHF

J gene: TRBJ1-4
clone size: once
D gene: -
CDR3 length: 17
V gene: TRBV7-2
CDR3 DNA: TGTGCCAGCAGCCCCCGGCGGAAGGTTACTGGGGATGAAAAACTGTTTTTT
CDR3 protein: CASSPRRKVTGDEKLFF

J gene: TRBJ1-2
clone size: -
D gene: -
CDR3 length: 14
V gene: TRBV4-3
CDR3 DNA: TGCGCCAGCAGCCAAGTTGGCAGACCGTATGGCTACACCTTC
CDR3 protein: CASSQVGRPYGYTF

J gene: TRBJ1-4
clone size: -
D gene: -
CDR3 length: 15
V gene: TRBV19
CDR3 DNA: TGTGCCAGTAGTCCCGGGGTAGGGCTTAATGAAAAACTGTTTTTT
CDR3 protein: CASSPGVGLNEKLFF

J gene: TRBJ1-2
clone size: -
D gene: -
CDR3 length: 13
V gene: TRBV5-1
CDR3 DNA: TGCGCCCGCAGCGTGGGCGGGGGGGAGGGCTACACCTTC
CDR3 protein: CARSVGGGEGYTF

J gene: TRBJ1-3
clone size: -
D gene: TRBD1
CDR3 length: 16
V gene: TRBV3-1/TRBV3-2
CDR3 DNA: TGTGCCAGCAAACCCCGGGACAGGGGGCATGGAAACACCATATATTTT
CDR3 protein: CASKPRDRGHGNTIYF

J gene: TRBJ1-6
clone size: -
D gene: -
CDR3 length: 12
V gene: TRBV2
CDR3 DNA: TGTGCCAGCTCGGGGGATAATTCACCCCTCCACTTT
CDR3 protein: CASSGDNSPLHF

J gene: TRBJ1-2
clone size: -
D gene: -
CDR3 length: 15
V gene: TRBV2
CDR3 DNA: TGTGCCAGCAGCCAGGGCCTCACAGTGTTCTATGGCTACACCTTC
CDR3 protein: CASSQGLTVFYGYTF

J gene: TRBJ1-1
clone size: -
D gene: -
CDR3 length: 16
V gene: TRBV28
CDR3 DNA: TGTGCCAGCAAACAGGGAACGCCCTCGGGGAACACTGAAGCTTTCTTT
CDR3 protein: CASKQGTPSGNTEAFF

J gene: TRBJ1-5
clone size: -
D gene: TRBD1
CDR3 length: 15
V gene: TRBV11-1
CDR3 DNA: TGTGCCAGCAGCCCGAGGGGGACAGGCGGCCAGCCCCAGCATTTT
CDR3 protein: CASSPRGTGGQPQHF

J gene: TRBJ2-2
clone size: -
D gene: -
CDR3 length: 13
V gene: TRBV5-4
CDR3 DNA: TGTGCCAGCAGCCCACAGGGAGAAGGGGAGCTGTTTTTT
CDR3 protein: CASSPQGEGELFF

J gene: TRBJ1-2
clone size: few
D gene: TRBD1
CDR3 length: 13
V gene: TRBV12-3/TRBV12-4
CDR3 DNA: TGTGCCAGCAGTTTGGGACAGGACTATGGCTACACCTTC
CDR3 protein: CASSLGQDYGYTF

J gene: TRBJ2-5
clone size: -
D gene: TRBD1
CDR3 length: 14
V gene: TRBV10-3
CDR3 DNA: TGTGCCATCAGTAGACAGGGGGGACAAGAGACCCAGTACTTC
CDR3 protein: CAISRQGGQETQYF

J gene: TRBJ1-6
clone size: -
D gene: -
CDR3 length: 16
V gene: TRBV19
CDR3 DNA: TGTGCCAGTAGTCCTGCCGGACAGAGGATTTCCTCACCCCTCCACTTT
CDR3 protein: CASSPAGQRISSPLHF

J gene: TRBJ2-1
clone size: -
D gene: TRBD2
CDR3 length: 13
V gene: TRBV7-2
CDR3 DNA: TGTGCCAGCAGCTGGGGACTAGACAATGAGCAGTTCTTC
CDR3 protein: CASSWGLDNEQFF

J gene: TRBJ2-1
clone size: -
D gene: TRBD2
CDR3 length: 17
V gene: TRBV7-2
CDR3 DNA: TGTGCCAGCAGCTTAGCGCCCCTAGCGGGGGGCAGAAATGAGCAGTTCTTC
CDR3 protein: CASSLAPLAGGRNEQFF

J gene: TRBJ2-1
clone size: -
D gene: -
CDR3 length: 14
V gene: TRBV10-3
CDR3 DNA: TGTGCCACCCTCCAAGAGGTGGGATACAATGAGCAGTTCTTC
CDR3 protein: CATLQEVGYNEQFF

J gene: TRBJ1-2
clone size: -
D gene: -
CDR3 length: 12
V gene: TRBV28
CDR3 DNA: TGTGCCAGCAGTCCCAGGACCTATGGCTACACCTTC
CDR3 protein: CASSPRTYGYTF

J gene: TRBJ1-4
clone size: -
D gene: TRBD1
CDR3 length: 14
V gene: TRBV7-2
CDR3 DNA: TGTGCCAGCAGCTCCGGACAGGTTTCTGAAAAACTGTTTTTT
CDR3 protein: CASSSGQVSEKLFF

J gene: TRBJ2-1
clone size: once
D gene: -
CDR3 length: 11
V gene: TRBV10-2
CDR3 DNA: TGCGCCAGCAGCCCCACCGGAGAGCAGTTCTTC
CDR3 protein: CASSPTGEQFF

J gene: TRBJ2-6
clone size: -
D gene: TRBD1
CDR3 length: 17
V gene: TRBV9
CDR3 DNA: TGTGCCAGCAGCCCATGGGACAGCCTCTCTGGGGCCAACGTCCTGACTTTC
CDR3 protein: CASSPWDSLSGANVLTF

J gene: TRBJ2-1
clone size: -
D gene: -
CDR3 length: 13
V gene: TRBV28
CDR3 DNA: TGTGCCAGCAGTACCGGGACACCCGGCGAGCAGTTCTTC
CDR3 protein: CASSTGTPGEQFF

J gene: TRBJ2-2
clone size: -
D gene: -
CDR3 length: 16
V gene: TRBV19
CDR3 DNA: TGTGCCAGTAGTATATGGGCAGGGGGGAGCACCGGGGAGCTGTTTTTT
CDR3 protein: CASSIWAGGSTGELFF

J gene: TRBJ1-2
clone size: -
D gene: -
CDR3 length: 15
V gene: TRBV15
CDR3 DNA: TGTGCCACCTGGGGGCTGGGAGCAGGCCTCTGGGGCTACACCTTC
CDR3 protein: CATWGLGAGLWGYTF

J gene: TRBJ2-1
clone size: -
D gene: TRBD2
CDR3 length: 16
V gene: TRBV13
CDR3 DNA: TGTGCCAGCAGCTACGCTAGCGGGGGGGCCAGGAATGAGCAGTTCTTC
CDR3 protein: CASSYASGGARNEQFF

J gene: TRBJ2-3
clone size: -
D gene: -
CDR3 length: 14
V gene: TRBV14
CDR3 DNA: TGTGCCAGCAGCCCTCGGCAGGGCACAGATACGCAGTATTTT
CDR3 protein: CASSPRQGTDTQYF

J gene: TRBJ1-5
clone size: -
D gene: -
CDR3 length: 14
V gene: TRBV27
CDR3 DNA: TGTGCCAGCAGTGGGGAATTGGGCCTTCAGCCCCAGCATTTT
CDR3 protein: CASSGELGLQPQHF

J gene: TRBJ1-5
clone size: -
D gene: -
CDR3 length: 14
V gene: TRBV2
CDR3 DNA: TGTGCCAGCAGTGAGGAGGGGGGTACTCAGCCCCAGCATTTT
CDR3 protein: CASSEEGGTQPQHF

J gene: TRBJ1-2
clone size: -
D gene: -
CDR3 length: 15
V gene: TRBV6-2/TRBV6-3
CDR3 DNA: TGTGCCAGCAGTTACGCGGAACAGGGCAGCTATGGCTACACCTTC
CDR3 protein: CASSYAEQGSYGYTF

J gene: TRBJ2-2
clone size: -
D gene: TRBD1
CDR3 length: 15
V gene: TRBV6-5
CDR3 DNA: TGTGCCAGCAGGGGGACAGCTCTTTTCACCGGGGAGCTGTTTTTT
CDR3 protein: CASRGTALFTGELFF

J gene: TRBJ1-5
clone size: -
D gene: TRBD1
CDR3 length: 15
V gene: TRBV6-1
CDR3 DNA: TGTGCCAGCAGTGATATAACAGGGGGGAATCAGCCCCAGCATTTT
CDR3 protein: CASSDITGGNQPQHF